This T cell receptor (beta chain) was recorded in a study of cytomegalovirus exposure and HLA in healthy donors. Overall study findings and caveats: Later, an analysis showed that TCR beta chains associated with HLA were more clonally expanded than others that were equally common.

This CDR3 is built from 14 residues. The germline gives CDR1 SNHLY, CDR2 FYNNEI. Deletions cut 2 bases from V and 2 bases from J, with 8 bases between. Comment on this clone: The antigen is undetermined.

Primers: 60 Vbeta forward and 13 Jbeta reverse. This table comes from immunoSEQ multiplex PCR, and its TCRdb copy is limited to in-frame clones, with some not included. This table has 200,000 to 250,000 clones, approximately 83% appearing once. This chain connects TRBV2 to TRBJ2-3; maybe TRBD2 (5 bases). Sequencing was performed on PBMCs. The source of this sequence is a boy aged 2-9 years in good health and CMV-seronegative. The CDR3 DNA follows: TGTGCCAGCAGTGAACGGGGTAACACAGATACGCAGTATTTT. Encoded protein: CASSERGNTDTQYF.